This TCR beta chain was sequenced for a study of control samples from healthy donors and cancer patients. The trim removed 3 bases at V and 4 bases at J, leaving 9 bases unmatched. The CDR3 has 16 residues. Germline CDR1 LNHDA, CDR2 SQIVND (reference sequence). Here immunoSEQ multiplex PCR was the method, and the copy in TCRdb shows in-frame clones only, minus some. Here the sample spans around 52,000 clones, 75% to 95% being singletons. This clonotype was sampled from a young man with colorectal cancer. V usage is TRBV19 and J usage is TRBJ1-1; 9 bases agree with TRBD1. The sequenced sample consisted of PBMCs. CDR3 sequence reads: CASSISGTGWGTEAFF. The CDR3 nucleotides are TGTGCCAGTAGTATCTCCGGGACAGGGTGGGGCACTGAAGCTTTCTTT. Looking up the rest from reference TRBV19 and TRBJ1-1 gives the full variable domain: DGGITQSPKYLFRKEGQNVTLSCEQNLNHDAMYWYRQDPGQGLRLIYYSQIVNDFQKGDIAEGYSVSREKKESFPLTVTSAQKNPTAFYLCASSISGTGWGTEAFFGQGTRLTVV.